This T cell receptor (beta chain) was recovered during a study of shared clonotypes between healthy human individuals. V lost 6 bases and J 6 bases, leaving 7 bases between the germline ends. The CDR3 runs to 11 residues. Germline CDR1 and CDR2: LNHDA and SQIVND (reference sequence). Measured with immunoSEQ multiplex PCR; TCRdb has only the in-frame clones, and not every one. The sample comprises approximately 2,200,000 clones, approximately 94% of which are singletons, and under 2% rests with the top ten. Terminally differentiated effector memory CD45RA+ cells were excluded from the naive CD8 cells, which were CD45RO-negative and positively selected for CCR7.

The source material was naive CD8+ T cells from PBMCs. This TCR was recovered from a man aged 18-30 years in good health. Some clones in this sample may be carry-over from other donors' samples. The chain employs TRBV19 and TRBJ2-3; D gene unclear. CDR3 amino acids: CASRTWDTQYF. The CDR3 DNA is TGTGCCAGTAGGACATGGGATACGCAGTATTTT.